A single T cell receptor beta chain is shown here with its context. The CDR3 totals 14 residues. The germline V gene encodes CDR1 LGHNA and CDR2 YNFKEQ. Trimming removed 4 bases at V and 1 base at J, with 10 bases between. Primers included in the PCR were 60 Vbeta and 13 Jbeta primers. The data were produced by immunoSEQ multiplex PCR, yet TCRdb's version contains in-frame clones alone and is incomplete. The data contain some 180,000 clones, about 70% of them singletons. This record belongs to a study of cytomegalovirus exposure and HLA in healthy donors. The source is a woman in her twenties or thirties in good health and CMV-seronegative. The specimen sequenced was PBMCs. This chain connects TRBV4-2 to TRBJ1-1; D might be TRBD1 (5 bases). The CDR3 here is CASSPARANTEAFF. The CDR3 DNA follows: TGTGCCAGCAGCCCGGCCAGGGCGAACACTGAAGCTTTCTTT.